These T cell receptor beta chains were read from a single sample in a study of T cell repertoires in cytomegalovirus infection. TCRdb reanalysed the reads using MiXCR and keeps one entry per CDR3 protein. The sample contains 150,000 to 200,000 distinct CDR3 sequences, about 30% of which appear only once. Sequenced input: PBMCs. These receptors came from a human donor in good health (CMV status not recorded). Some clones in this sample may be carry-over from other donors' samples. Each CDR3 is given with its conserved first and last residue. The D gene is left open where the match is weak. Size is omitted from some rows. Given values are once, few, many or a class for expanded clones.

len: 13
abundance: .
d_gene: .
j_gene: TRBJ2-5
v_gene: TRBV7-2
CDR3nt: TGTGCCAGCAGCCTGACTAGTTACCAGACCCAGTACTTC
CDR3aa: CASSLTSYQTQYF

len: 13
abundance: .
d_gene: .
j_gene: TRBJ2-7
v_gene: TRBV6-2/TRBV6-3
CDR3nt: TGTGCCAGCAGTTACCGACAAGGAGGGTGGCAGTACTTC
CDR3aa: CASSYRQGGWQYF

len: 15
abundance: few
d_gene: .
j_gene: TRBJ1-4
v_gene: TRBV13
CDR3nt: TGTGCCAGCAGCCCCCGTGGGGGGCTGGGTGAAAAACTGTTTTTT
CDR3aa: CASSPRGGLGEKLFF

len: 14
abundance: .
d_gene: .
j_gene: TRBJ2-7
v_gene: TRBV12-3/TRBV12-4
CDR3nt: TGTGCCAGCAGTTCCTCGACAGTCTCCTACGAGCAGTACTTC
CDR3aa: CASSSSTVSYEQYF

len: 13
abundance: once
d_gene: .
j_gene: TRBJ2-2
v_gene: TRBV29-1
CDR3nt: TGCAGCGCGGACACGGATAACACCGGGGAGCTGTTTTTT
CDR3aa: CSADTDNTGELFF

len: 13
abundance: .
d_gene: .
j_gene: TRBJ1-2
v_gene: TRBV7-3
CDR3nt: TGTGCCAGCAGCTTCAAAGGAGACCCTGGCTACACCTTC
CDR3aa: CASSFKGDPGYTF

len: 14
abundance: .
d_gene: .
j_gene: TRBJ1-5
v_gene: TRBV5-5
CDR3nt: TGTGCCAGCAGCTTAGACAATCTATCTCAGCCCCAGCATTTT
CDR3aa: CASSLDNLSQPQHF

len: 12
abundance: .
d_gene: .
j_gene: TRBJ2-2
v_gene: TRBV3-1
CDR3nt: TGTGCCAGCAGCCAATTTAACGGGGAGCTGTTTTTT
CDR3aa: CASSQFNGELFF

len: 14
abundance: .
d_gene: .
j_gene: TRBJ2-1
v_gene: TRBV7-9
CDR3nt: TGTGCCAGCAGCTTAGCTTCAGTGGGCAATGAGCAGTTCTTC
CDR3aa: CASSLASVGNEQFF

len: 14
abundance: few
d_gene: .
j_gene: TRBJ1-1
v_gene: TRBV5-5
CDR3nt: TGTGCCAGCAGCCCGAGCGGGGGCGCGACTGAAGCTTTCTTT
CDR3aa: CASSPSGGATEAFF

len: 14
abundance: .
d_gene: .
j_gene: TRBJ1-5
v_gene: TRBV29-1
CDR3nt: TGCAGCGTCGTGCTCCCGTATAGCAATCAGCCCCAGCATTTT
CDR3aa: CSVVLPYSNQPQHF

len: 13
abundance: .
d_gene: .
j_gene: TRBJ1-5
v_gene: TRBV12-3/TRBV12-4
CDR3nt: TGTGCCAGCAGTGGACAGATCAATCAGCACCAGCATTTT
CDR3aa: CASSGQINQHQHF

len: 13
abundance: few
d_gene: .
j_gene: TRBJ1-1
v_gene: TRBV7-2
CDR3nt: TGTGCCAGCACCTTAACCGGGGGGACTGAAGCTTTCTTT
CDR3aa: CASTLTGGTEAFF

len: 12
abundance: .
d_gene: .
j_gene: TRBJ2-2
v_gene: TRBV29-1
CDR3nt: TGCAGCGTCCTACTGAACACCGGGGAGCTGTTTTTT
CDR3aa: CSVLLNTGELFF

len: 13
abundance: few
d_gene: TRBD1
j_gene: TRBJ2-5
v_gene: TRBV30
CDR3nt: TGTGCCTGGGGGGACAGGGGAGGGGAGACCCAGTACTTC
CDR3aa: CAWGDRGGETQYF

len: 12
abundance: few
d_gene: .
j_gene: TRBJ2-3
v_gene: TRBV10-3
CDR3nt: TGTGCCATCAGTGGTCGTGGGGATACGCAGTATTTT
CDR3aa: CAISGRGDTQYF

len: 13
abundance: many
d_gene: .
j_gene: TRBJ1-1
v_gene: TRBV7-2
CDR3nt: TGTGCCAGCAGCACACAGGGTAGGGGAAAAGCTTTCTTT
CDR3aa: CASSTQGRGKAFF

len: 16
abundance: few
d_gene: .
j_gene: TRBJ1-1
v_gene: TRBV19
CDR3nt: TGTGCCAGTAGTATAGGGTACGGCCGGATGAACACTGAAGCTTTCTTT
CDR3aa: CASSIGYGRMNTEAFF

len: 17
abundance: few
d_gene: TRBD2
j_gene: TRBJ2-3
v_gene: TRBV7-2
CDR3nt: TGTGCCAGCAGCTTAGGGACTAGCGTGATACTCACAGATACGCAGTATTTT
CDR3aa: CASSLGTSVILTDTQYF

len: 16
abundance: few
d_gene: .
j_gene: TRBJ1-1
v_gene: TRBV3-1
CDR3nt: TGTGCCAGCAGCCAATGGGGCGTCTCAATGAACACTGAAGCTTTCTTT
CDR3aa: CASSQWGVSMNTEAFF

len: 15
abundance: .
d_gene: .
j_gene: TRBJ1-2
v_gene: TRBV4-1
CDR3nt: TGCGCCAGCAGCAGGACATCGAACTTCAACTATGGCTACACCTTC
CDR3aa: CASSRTSNFNYGYTF

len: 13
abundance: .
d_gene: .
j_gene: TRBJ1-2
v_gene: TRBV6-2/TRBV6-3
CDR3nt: TGTGCCAGCGAGGATCCTCAACGGGCCGGCTACACCTTC
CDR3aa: CASEDPQRAGYTF